This T cell receptor (beta chain) derives from a study of T cell repertoires in cytomegalovirus infection. Study information: Use of recently identified HLA-C-restricted and well-studied HLA-B-restricted CMV epitopes was part of the study. It was the public TCR beta signatures that indicated both CMV infection and matching HLA type. Notes on the study in general: Summed frequency of public TCR beta families distinguished CMV carriers with the relevant HLA. Across the ex vivo response, the dominant clonotypes were HLA-C-restricted CMV-specific TCR beta clonotypes.

TCRdb itself ran the reads through MiXCR, one entry per CDR3 protein. This sample has about 340,000 distinct CDR3 sequences, with 25% to 35% found just once. The germline V gene has CDR1 MDHEN and CDR2 SYDVKM. This CDR3 spans 12 amino acids. V dropped 3 bases and J dropped 2 bases, with 2 bases sitting between them. This clonotype has ten or more counts. Antigen specificity is unknown. The sample in question was cultured PBMCs, obtained from culture after CMV antigen stimulation. The chain combines TRBV28 with TRBJ2-1; D gene unclear. The sequence derives from a human donor in good health (CMV status not recorded). Some clones in this sample may be carry-over from other donors' samples. CDR3 nucleotides: TGTGCCAGCAGTTTCCCCTACAATGAGCAGTTCTTC. Translation: CASSFPYNEQFF. The complete variable domain, with remaining parts taken from reference TRBV28 and TRBJ2-1, reads DVKVTQSSRYLVKRTGEKVFLECVQDMDHENMFWYRQDPGLGLRLIYFSYDVKMKEKGDIPEGYSVSREKKERFSLILESASTNQTSMYLCASSFPYNEQFFGPGTRLTVL.